A single sample is the source of the 12 T cell receptor beta chains below, sequenced in a study of T cells in Graves' hyperthyroidism and ophthalmopathy. Amplification targeted TCR beta CDR3 regions from RNA transcripts. TCR CDR3 underwent first-round RT-PCR with the HTBI primer set. One entry per CDR3 protein, called by TCRdb with MiXCR from the multiplex PCR reads. The table records about 610,000 distinct CDR3 sequences, 14% to 15% of them present only once. Material for sequencing was blood. These receptors came from a woman between 35 and 50 years old with Graves' ophthalmopathy.

V usage is TRBV27 and J usage is TRBJ2-7, with 9 bases that match TRBD1. Unmatched junction bases numbered 15, after V lost 6 bases and J lost 9 bases. The germline gives CDR1 MNHEY, CDR2 SMNVEV (reference sequence). There are 15 residues in the CDR3. The CDR3: CASRLSGTGSGAQYF. The CDR3 DNA follows: TGTGCCAGCAGGCTCTCCGGGACAGGGTCGGGTGCGCAGTACTTC.

The CDR3 DNA is TGTGCCAGCAGCCAAGAGCGGGGGCGGGAGGGTGAAGCTTTCTTT. Translated: CASSQERGREGEAFF. The chain joins TRBV14 to TRBJ1-1; D perhaps matches TRBD1 (6 bases). This CDR3 spans 15 amino acids. V lost 0 bases and J 7 bases, leaving 15 bases between the germline ends. The germline gives CDR1 SGHDN, CDR2 FVKESK.

This clonotype was counted many times. The rearrangement joins TRBV18 to TRBJ1-1; 10 nucleotides agree with TRBD1. The CDR3 has 14 residues. CDR1 is KGHSH and CDR2 is LQKENI in the germline V gene. V was pared by 5 bases and J by 3 bases, with 3 bases of the junction left unmatched. Here the CDR3 reads CASSGGQGDTEAFF. The CDR3 DNA reads as TGTGCCAGCTCAGGAGGACAGGGGGACACTGAAGCTTTCTTT.

This clonotype showed up many times. The V gene is TRBV2, the J gene TRBJ2-2; 12 bases line up with TRBD2. CDR1 is SNHLY and CDR2 is FYNNEI in the germline V gene. The J segment lost 6 bases and the V segment lost 4 bases, leaving 3 bases of the junction unmatched. The CDR3 spans 15 residues. In DNA, the CDR3 is TGTGCCAGCAGTGGACTAGCGGGAGTGCCCGGGGAGCTGTTTTTT. This encodes CASSGLAGVPGELFF. Full variable domain (missing parts from reference TRBV2 and TRBJ2-2): EPEVTQTPSHQVTQMGQEVILRCVPISNHLYFYWYRQILGQKVEFLVSFYNNEISEKSEIFDDQFSVERPDGSNFTLKIRSTKLEDSAMYFCASSGLAGVPGELFFGEGSRLTVL.

Ten or more counts support this clonotype. The chain uses TRBV12-3 or TRBV12-4 and TRBJ2-5; TRBD2 aligns across 7 bases. This CDR3 is 14 amino acids long. After removal of 8 bases from V and 5 bases from J, the junction contained 11 bases not matched to a gene. The CDR3 DNA follows: TGTGCCAGCGCATATAGTACCGGGGGGGAGACCCAGTACTTC. Its protein product is CASAYSTGGETQYF.

The rearrangement uses TRBV28 and TRBJ2-4; D gene unclear. Trimming stripped 5 bases from V and 5 bases from J, with 10 bases between. CDR1 is MDHEN and CDR2 is SYDVKM in the germline V gene. This CDR3 has 13 residues. CDR3 nucleotides: TGTGCCAGCAGTACCCGGAACCAAAACATTCAGTACTTC. As protein: CASSTRNQNIQYF.

This clonotype was detected many times. V is TRBV2 and J is TRBJ2-5; 7 bases align to TRBD1. Per the germline V gene, CDR1 is SNHLY and CDR2 is FYNNEI. This CDR3 has 12 residues. V shed 7 bases, J shed 3 bases, and the junction held 2 bases outside the gene matches. CDR3 coding DNA: TGTGCCAGCAACCAGGGGGAAGAGACCCAGTACTTC. Amino acids: CASNQGEETQYF.

At least ten counts were recorded for this clonotype. The J gene is TRBJ2-5, the V gene TRBV20-1; TRBD2 might be the D (6 bases). Trimming took off 3 bases at V and 5 bases at J, with 13 bases between the two ends. The germline V gene encodes CDR1 DFQATT and CDR2 SNEGSKA (reference sequence). The CDR3 has 13 residues. CDR3 in amino acids: CSARDSGGETQYF. CDR3 sequence (DNA): TGCAGTGCTAGGGATAGCGGAGGGGAGACCCAGTACTTC.

This rearrangement joins TRBV12-3 or TRBV12-4 to TRBJ2-7; 10 positions match TRBD2. J was trimmed by 0 bases and V by 6 bases; bases with no gene match: 5. This CDR3 has 15 amino acids. The CDR3 nucleotides are TGTGCCAGCAGCTCCGGGACTAGCGCCTCCTACGAGCAGTACTTC. Amino acids: CASSSGTSASYEQYF.

This clonotype was counted ten times or more. One end of the junction fails to match germline, which may point to a read error. The genes are TRBV5-1 and TRBJ2-5; D is tentatively TRBD1 or TRBD2 (6 bases each). There are 15 residues in the CDR3. Germline CDR1 is SGHRS and CDR2 is YFSETQ. The CDR3 nucleotides are TGTGCCAGCAGTTTAGTGGGGGGCCCACAAGAGACCCAGTACTTC. Translating gives CASSLVGGPQETQYF.

The gene calls are TRBV6-1 and TRBJ2-2; maybe TRBD2 (6 bases). Germline values: CDR1 MNHNS, CDR2 SASEGT. CDR3 length: 14 amino acids. Trimming shortened V by 6 bases and J by 7 bases, and 15 bases separated the two germline ends. The CDR3 nucleotides are TGTGCCAGCAGCCCTTACGTGGGGGGCGGGGAGCTGTTTTTT. This translates into CASSPYVGGGELFF.

The table lists this clonotype with many counts. V usage is TRBV7-6 and J usage is TRBJ1-1; possible D gene TRBD1, 5 bases. Germline-derived CDR1 and CDR2 are SGHVS and FNYEAQ. V lost 10 bases to trimming and J lost 2 bases, with 11 bases between them. This CDR3 is 12 amino acids long. CDR3 nucleotide sequence: TGTGCCACCGCCCGGGACAACACTGAAGCTTTCTTT. It translates to CATARDNTEAFF.